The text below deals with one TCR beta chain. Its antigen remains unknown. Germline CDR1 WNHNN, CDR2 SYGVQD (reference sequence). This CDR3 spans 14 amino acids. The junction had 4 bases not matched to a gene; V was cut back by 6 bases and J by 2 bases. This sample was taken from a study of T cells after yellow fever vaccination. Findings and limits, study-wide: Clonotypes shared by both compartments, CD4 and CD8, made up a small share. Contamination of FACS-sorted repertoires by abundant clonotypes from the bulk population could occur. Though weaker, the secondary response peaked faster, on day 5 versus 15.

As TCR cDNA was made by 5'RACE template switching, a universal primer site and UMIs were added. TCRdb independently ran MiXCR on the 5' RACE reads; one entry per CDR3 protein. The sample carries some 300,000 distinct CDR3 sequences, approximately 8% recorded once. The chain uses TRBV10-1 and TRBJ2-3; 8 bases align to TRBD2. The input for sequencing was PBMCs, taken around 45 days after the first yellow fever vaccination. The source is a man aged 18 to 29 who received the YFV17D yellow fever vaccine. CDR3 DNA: TGCGCCAGCAGCGTAGCGGGGAACACAGATACGCAGTATTTT. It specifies CASSVAGNTDTQYF.